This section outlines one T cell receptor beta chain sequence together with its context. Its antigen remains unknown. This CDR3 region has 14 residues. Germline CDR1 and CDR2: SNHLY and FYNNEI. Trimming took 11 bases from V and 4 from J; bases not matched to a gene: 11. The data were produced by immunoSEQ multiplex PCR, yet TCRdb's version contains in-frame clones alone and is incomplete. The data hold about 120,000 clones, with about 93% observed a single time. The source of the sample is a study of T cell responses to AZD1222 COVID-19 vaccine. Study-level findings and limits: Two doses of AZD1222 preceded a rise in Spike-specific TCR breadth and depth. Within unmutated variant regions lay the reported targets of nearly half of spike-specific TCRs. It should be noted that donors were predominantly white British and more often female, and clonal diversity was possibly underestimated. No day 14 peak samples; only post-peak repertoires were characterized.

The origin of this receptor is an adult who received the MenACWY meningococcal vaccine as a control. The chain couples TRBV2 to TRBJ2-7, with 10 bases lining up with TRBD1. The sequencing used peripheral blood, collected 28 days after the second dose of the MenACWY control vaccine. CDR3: CAGKRDRGLYEQYF. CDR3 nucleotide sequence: TGTGCCGGAAAGCGGGACAGGGGCCTTTACGAGCAGTACTTC.